These 27 T cell receptor beta chains came from one sample sequenced in a study of cytomegalovirus exposure and HLA in healthy donors. PCR employed 60 Vbeta and 13 Jbeta primers. This table comes from immunoSEQ multiplex PCR, and its TCRdb copy is limited to in-frame clones, with some not included. Of 150,000 to 200,000 clones detected, approximately 77% appear once; the ten largest clones hold 2.2%. Source material: PBMCs. The receptors derive from a man between 45 and 60 years old in good health and CMV-seropositive.

In DNA, the CDR3 is TGCGCCAGCAGCACAACGAGGGATATTAGCTCCTACAATGAGCAGTTCTTC. Translated: CASSTTRDISSYNEQFF. This chain links TRBV5-1 with TRBJ2-1; a weak D match, TRBD2 (5 bases). The V gene's germline CDR1 is SGHRS and CDR2 YFSETQ. V shed 4 bases and J shed 0 bases, with 17 bases lying between them. CDR3 length equals 17 residues.

The V and J genes are TRBV4-2 and TRBJ2-7; TRBD2 aligns across 9 bases. This CDR3 comprises 15 residues. Germline V lookup: CDR1 LGHNA, CDR2 YNFKEQ. V trimming: 0 bases; J trimming: 3 bases; junction bases outside the gene matches: 3. CDR3 residues: CASSQDTSGLYEQYF. CDR3 bases: TGTGCCAGCAGCCAAGACACTAGCGGGCTCTACGAGCAGTACTTC.

The chain joins TRBV6-5 to TRBJ1-2, with D possibly TRBD1 on 5 matching bases. The germline gives CDR1 MNHEY, CDR2 SVGAGI. The CDR3 is made up of 14 amino acids. The V gene lost 4 bases and the J gene lost 6 bases, with 15 bases spanning the gap. CDR3 bases: TGTGCCAGCAGTTGGGGGGGGTCAGGGCATGGCTACACCTTC. The encoded protein is CASSWGGSGHGYTF.

The V and J genes are TRBV27 and TRBJ1-5, with TRBD1 identical over 7 bases. V lost 4 bases, J lost 9 bases, and 6 bases stayed unmatched. Germline CDR1 and CDR2: MNHEY and SMNVEV (reference sequence). CDR3 length equals 13 residues. In DNA form, the CDR3 reads TGTGCCAGCAGTTGGGACAGCGTTCGGCCCCAGCATTTT. Translating it yields CASSWDSVRPQHF.

V usage is TRBV19 and J usage is TRBJ1-5; the D is unclear. With 0 bases removed from V and 5 bases from J, the gap between germline ends came to 17 bases. Germline V gene data show CDR1 as LNHDA and CDR2 as SQIVND (reference sequence). The CDR3 covers 17 residues. The DNA for the CDR3 is TGTGCCAGTAGTATAGATCACACCGGGGAGGATTATCAGCCCCAGCATTTT. It yields the protein CASSIDHTGEDYQPQHF.

The chain is built from TRBV6-6 and TRBJ1-2; tentative D call: TRBD1 (5 bases). The CDR3 sequence is 16 residues long. The germline V and J ends were trimmed by 5 bases and 0 bases, with 16 bases remaining between them. CDR1 and CDR2 from the germline V gene are MNHNY and SVGAGI (reference sequence). The chain's CDR3 is CASSTEGLLANYGYTF. CDR3 DNA sequence: TGTGCCAGCAGTACCGAGGGACTTTTAGCTAACTATGGCTACACCTTC.

This clone was counted a few times. The chain uses TRBV4-3 and TRBJ1-5; unclear D gene. Looked up from germline, CDR1 is LGHNA and CDR2 is YSLEER. CDR3 size: 13 residues. V lost 0 bases and J lost 7, with 7 bases in between. The CDR3 DNA reads TGCGCCAGCAGCCAAGATCAGGCGCAGCCCCAGCATTTT. Translated: CASSQDQAQPQHF.

The J gene is TRBJ1-4, the V gene TRBV27, with D possibly being TRBD1 (5 bases). This CDR3 has 14 amino acids. The germline CDR1 and CDR2 sequences are MNHEY and SMNVEV (reference sequence). V lost 3 bases and J lost 5, with 10 bases in between. Here the CDR3 reads CASSFYQGNEKLFF. For the CDR3, the DNA is TGTGCCAGCAGTTTTTACCAGGGCAATGAAAAACTGTTTTTT.

The CDR3 spells CASSTSGGAYEQYF. CDR3 DNA: TGTGCCAGTAGTACTAGCGGGGGGGCCTACGAGCAGTACTTC. J is TRBJ2-7 and V is TRBV19, with 12 bases aligning to TRBD2. V was clipped by 4 bases and J by 2 bases; unmatched bases: 0. This CDR3 has 14 residues. Per the germline V gene, CDR1 is LNHDA and CDR2 is SQIVND (reference sequence).

J is TRBJ2-5 and V is TRBV7-2, with 7 bases fitting TRBD1. The J call may be wrong; the DNA end is better matched by TRBJ2-7. Germline V lookup: CDR1 SGHTA, CDR2 FQGNSA. The length of the CDR3 is 13 residues. The CDR3 DNA reads as TGTGCCAGCAGCTGGACAGGCTCCTACGAGCAGTACTTC. Amino acid sequence: CASSWTGSYEQYF.

The rearrangement links TRBV7-9 to TRBJ1-1, with a tentative D call TRBD1 (5 bases). The CDR3 consists of 15 residues. In germline, CDR1 is SEHNR, CDR2 FQNEAQ (reference sequence). Trimming cost V 2 bases and J 4 bases, with 14 bases left between them. CDR3 coding DNA: TGTGCCAGCAGCTTAACCCAGGCCGGGGGCACTGAAGCTTTCTTT. Translating it yields CASSLTQAGGTEAFF.

The chain employs TRBV9 and TRBJ2-7; 13 bases match TRBD2. After removal of 3 bases from V and 2 bases from J, the junction contained 2 bases not matched to a gene. The CDR3 extends over 15 amino acids. Germline V CDR1 and CDR2: SGDLS, YYNGEE. Here the CDR3 reads CASSAGTSGTYEQYF. As DNA, the CDR3 is TGTGCCAGCAGCGCGGGGACTAGCGGGACCTACGAGCAGTACTTC.

The chain is built from TRBV7-2 and TRBJ2-1; 9 positions match TRBD1. The trim removed 4 bases at V and 2 bases at J, leaving 3 bases unmatched. Germline V gives CDR1 SGHTA, CDR2 FQGNSA. CDR3 length: 15 residues. Written as DNA, the CDR3 is TGTGCCAGCAGCTCGGACAGGGGAACCTACAATGAGCAGTTCTTC. Its translation: CASSSDRGTYNEQFF.

This clone appeared once. V gene TRBV7-9 combines with J gene TRBJ2-1; possible D gene TRBD1, 6 bases. V was pared by 5 bases and J by 8 bases, with 7 bases between. The germline CDR1 and CDR2 sequences are SEHNR and FQNEAQ (reference sequence). The CDR3 runs 11 residues. CDR3 region: CASSTGYEQFF. The CDR3 region has the DNA TGTGCCAGCAGCACAGGGTATGAGCAGTTCTTC.

This clone has more than one count but fewer than ten. This rearrangement joins TRBV7-2 to TRBJ1-1, with a possible D match to TRBD1 (5 bases). The CDR3 contains 16 residues. Trimming removed 0 bases at V and 7 bases at J, with 18 bases between. From germline, CDR1 is SGHTA and CDR2 FQGNSA. For the CDR3, the DNA is TGTGCCAGCAGCTTAGCGGGGGGGGAAGTGAGGAGTGAAGCTTTCTTT. Protein product: CASSLAGGEVRSEAFF.

V gene TRBV20-1 combines with J gene TRBJ2-5; 7 nucleotides agree with TRBD2. The V gene's germline CDR1 is DFQATT and CDR2 SNEGSKA (reference sequence). The junction had 7 bases not matched to a gene; V was cut back by 6 bases and J by 9 bases. CDR3 length: 11 residues. In DNA form, the CDR3 reads TGCAGTGCGTCAAGAAGCGGGGCCCAGTACTTC. As protein: CSASRSGAQYF.

This rearrangement joins TRBV9 to TRBJ2-5, with D perhaps TRBD2 (7 bases). The DNA end favors TRBJ2-7, so the J call may be wrong. The V gene's germline CDR1 is SGDLS and CDR2 YYNGEE. This CDR3 has 14 amino acids. The CDR3 sequence is CASSAQPGGGEQYF. The CDR3 DNA reads as TGTGCCAGCAGCGCGCAGCCGGGGGGCGGCGAGCAGTACTTC.

In its sample, this clone was seen a few times. V is TRBV2 and J is TRBJ2-4; D is perhaps TRBD2 (5 bases). The V gene lost 4 bases and the J gene lost 0 bases, with 13 bases spanning the gap. The CDR3 runs 16 residues. Germline V CDR1 and CDR2: SNHLY, FYNNEI. DNA of the CDR3: TGTGCCAGCAGTGTTCGAAAAGGACTAGCCAAAAACATTCAGTACTTC. It translates to CASSVRKGLAKNIQYF.

The rearrangement links TRBV6-5 to TRBJ2-7; 8 bases fit TRBD1. CDR1 is MNHEY, CDR2 SVGAGI, per germline. V lost 5 bases and J lost 3; bases outside the gene matches: 6. This CDR3 contains 14 residues. The CDR3 bases are TGTGCCAGCAGTGCCCGGGACAGGTACTACGAGCAGTACTTC. It yields the protein CASSARDRYYEQYF.

V is TRBV7-3 and J is TRBJ2-1; 12 bases match TRBD1. The CDR3 sequence is 17 residues long. Germline lookup yields CDR1 SGHTA and CDR2 FQGTGA. V was clipped by 2 bases and J by 8 bases; unmatched bases: 10. The CDR3 DNA reads TGTGCCAGCAGCTTAGGACCGGGACAGGGGGCAGGGGATGAGCAGTTCTTC. Translated: CASSLGPGQGAGDEQFF.

The chain combines TRBV12-5 with TRBJ2-7; TRBD1 might be the D (5 bases). CDR3 size: 17 residues. Germline-derived CDR1 and CDR2 are LGHNT and FRNRAP. V lost 2 bases and J lost 2, with 19 bases in between. The CDR3 is CASGLTISQGPPYEQYF. The CDR3 nucleotides read TGTGCTAGTGGTTTGACAATAAGTCAGGGTCCGCCCTACGAGCAGTACTTC.

V usage is TRBV30 and J usage is TRBJ1-5; D remains unclear. The CDR3 sequence is 15 residues long. Germline V lookup: CDR1 GTSNPN, CDR2 SVGIG (reference sequence). V lost 0 bases to trimming and J lost 3 bases, with 12 bases between them. As DNA, the CDR3 is TGTGCCTGGAGTGTAAGATGGCAGGACAATCAGCCCCAGCATTTT. Protein product: CAWSVRWQDNQPQHF.

This sequence joins TRBV9 and TRBJ1-1, with unresolved D. V was shortened by 2 bases and J by 1 base, with 12 bases between the two germline ends. This CDR3 comprises 15 residues. Germline CDR1 SGDLS, CDR2 YYNGEE. In DNA form, the CDR3 reads TGTGCCAGCAGCGTTTATGACATAAGGAACACTGAAGCTTTCTTT. Protein: CASSVYDIRNTEAFF.

The gene calls are TRBV15 and TRBJ1-2; 10 bases align to TRBD1. The CDR3 spans 15 residues. Germline assignment: CDR1 LNHNV and CDR2 YYDKDF (reference sequence). With V trimmed by 4 bases and J by 4 bases, 6 bases remained unmatched. The CDR3 protein is CATSTWDRGIYGYTF. CDR3 DNA sequence: TGTGCCACCAGCACGTGGGACAGGGGTATCTATGGCTACACCTTC.

This clone occurred a few times. The V gene is TRBV5-1, the J gene TRBJ2-1; 8 bases map to TRBD1. In germline, CDR1 is SGHRS, CDR2 YFSETQ. V trimming: 3 bases; J trimming: 6 bases; junction bases outside the gene matches: 8. This CDR3 spans 15 amino acids. CDR3 nucleotides: TGCGCCAGCAGCTACTCGACAGGGGCCGGCAATGAGCAGTTCTTC. This encodes CASSYSTGAGNEQFF.

The chain employs TRBV19 and TRBJ2-7; 7 positions match TRBD1. This CDR3 is 14 amino acids long. V lost 1 base, J lost 3 bases, and 3 bases stayed unmatched. Looked up from germline, CDR1 is LNHDA and CDR2 is SQIVND (reference sequence). The CDR3 nucleotides read TGTGCCAGTAGTATAGCCCGACAGGGCTACGAGCAGTACTTC. It codes for CASSIARQGYEQYF.

This chain uses TRBV30 with TRBJ2-6, with TRBD1 as a possible D gene (5 bases). The germline CDR1 and CDR2 sequences are GTSNPN and SVGIG (reference sequence). The germline V and J ends were trimmed by 3 bases and 0 bases, with 9 bases remaining between them. The CDR3 has 15 amino acids. The CDR3 region has the DNA TGTGCCTGGAGCCACAGGTCCTCTGGGGCCAACGTCCTGACTTTC. Protein: CAWSHRSSGANVLTF.